A selection of T cell receptor beta chains follows, all from one sample in a study of blood T cell repertoires in COVID-19. The protocol was immunoSEQ multiplex PCR, while the TCRdb copy is restricted to in-frame clones and leaves out a portion. The sample holds about 170,000 clones, 82% seen once. What was sequenced was peripheral blood. These receptors came from a woman in her seventies with acute or convalescent COVID-19. Both conserved end residues are part of each CDR3.

length,V,J,CDR3
16,TRBV14,TRBJ2-3,CASSQDGNPGTDTQYF
15,TRBV19,TRBJ2-6,CASSTGLAGANVLTF
14,TRBV5-6,TRBJ2-3,CASSLPGVTDTQYF
17,TRBV18,TRBJ1-5,CASSPRPPDRLNQPQHF
18,TRBV7-7,TRBJ2-2,CASSLESPRDRGTGELFF
20,TRBV4-3,TRBJ2-5,CASSQSGTSNSPLIQETQYF
16,TRBV7-2,TRBJ1-2,CASSLAGRGTNYGYTF
16,TRBV5-1,TRBJ2-2,CASSLGGTANTGELFF
14,TRBV15,TRBJ2-5,CATSRTSGQETQYF
14,TRBV9,TRBJ2-1,CASSVGTGFDEQFF
16,TRBV7-2,TRBJ2-3,CASSIGLAGGLDTQYF
15,TRBV11-2,TRBJ1-1,CASRFIGGADTEAFF
15,TRBV27,TRBJ1-1,CASSTLQGAYTEAFF
16,TRBV28,TRBJ1-4,CASSPPSNRGYEKLFF
14,TRBV5-4,TRBJ2-5,CASSLEGPRETQYF
15,TRBV5-4,TRBJ1-2,CASSVGGQGLYGYTF